This entry describes one T cell receptor (beta chain). The antigen is undetermined. This entry comes from a study of siplizumab effects on memory and regulatory T cells. Germline V lookup: CDR1 SGHRS, CDR2 YFSETQ. With V trimmed by 2 bases and J by 7 bases, 9 bases remained unmatched. The CDR3 loop spans 15 amino acids. TCRdb keeps only in-frame clones here, not all; method: immunoSEQ multiplex PCR. The data contain some 97,000 clones, about 95% of them singletons. The study's findings and limits: No more than a minor fraction of alloreactive clones could be traced back to unstimulated subsets.

This chain uses TRBV5-1 with TRBJ2-3, with 8 bases matching TRBD2. The TCR originated in a human donor in good health. Sequencing was carried out using non-Treg CD4+ T cells sorted from blood. CDR3 in DNA: TGCGCCAGCAGCTTAAGCGGGAGCGGGGCTCATACGCAGTATTTT. Protein: CASSLSGSGAHTQYF.